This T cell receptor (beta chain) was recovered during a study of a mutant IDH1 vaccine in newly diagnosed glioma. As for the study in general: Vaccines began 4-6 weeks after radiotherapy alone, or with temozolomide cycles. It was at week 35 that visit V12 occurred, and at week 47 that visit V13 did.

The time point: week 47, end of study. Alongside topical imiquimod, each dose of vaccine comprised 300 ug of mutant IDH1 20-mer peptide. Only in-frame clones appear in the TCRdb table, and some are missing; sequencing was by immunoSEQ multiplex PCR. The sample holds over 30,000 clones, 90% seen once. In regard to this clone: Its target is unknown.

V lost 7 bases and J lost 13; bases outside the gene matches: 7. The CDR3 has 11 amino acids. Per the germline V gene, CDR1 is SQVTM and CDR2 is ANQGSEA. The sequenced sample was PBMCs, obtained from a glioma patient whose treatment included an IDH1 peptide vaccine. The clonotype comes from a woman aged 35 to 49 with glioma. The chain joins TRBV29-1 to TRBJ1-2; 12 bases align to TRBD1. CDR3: CSARDRGLCTF. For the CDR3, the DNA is TGCAGCGCCCGGGACAGGGGGCTTTGCACCTTC.